The sequence of this T cell receptor beta chain was determined in a study of blood T cell repertoires in COVID-19. Measured with immunoSEQ multiplex PCR; TCRdb has only the in-frame clones, and not every one. The sample records nearly 45,000 clones, around nine tenths being singletons. This clonotype was sampled from a middle-aged man with COVID-19, enrolled during active disease. Sequencing was carried out using peripheral blood.

CDR3 bases: TGTGCCAGCAGCCTTCCGGGACTAGGGGGCACCGGGGAGCTGTTTTTT. It specifies CASSLPGLGGTGELFF. The gene calls are TRBV5-4 and TRBJ2-2, with TRBD2 matching over 8 bases. V lost 4 bases to trimming and J lost 4 bases; unmatched junction nucleotides: 9. CDR3 length: 16 amino acids. Germline CDR1 is SGHNT and CDR2 is YYREEE (reference sequence).